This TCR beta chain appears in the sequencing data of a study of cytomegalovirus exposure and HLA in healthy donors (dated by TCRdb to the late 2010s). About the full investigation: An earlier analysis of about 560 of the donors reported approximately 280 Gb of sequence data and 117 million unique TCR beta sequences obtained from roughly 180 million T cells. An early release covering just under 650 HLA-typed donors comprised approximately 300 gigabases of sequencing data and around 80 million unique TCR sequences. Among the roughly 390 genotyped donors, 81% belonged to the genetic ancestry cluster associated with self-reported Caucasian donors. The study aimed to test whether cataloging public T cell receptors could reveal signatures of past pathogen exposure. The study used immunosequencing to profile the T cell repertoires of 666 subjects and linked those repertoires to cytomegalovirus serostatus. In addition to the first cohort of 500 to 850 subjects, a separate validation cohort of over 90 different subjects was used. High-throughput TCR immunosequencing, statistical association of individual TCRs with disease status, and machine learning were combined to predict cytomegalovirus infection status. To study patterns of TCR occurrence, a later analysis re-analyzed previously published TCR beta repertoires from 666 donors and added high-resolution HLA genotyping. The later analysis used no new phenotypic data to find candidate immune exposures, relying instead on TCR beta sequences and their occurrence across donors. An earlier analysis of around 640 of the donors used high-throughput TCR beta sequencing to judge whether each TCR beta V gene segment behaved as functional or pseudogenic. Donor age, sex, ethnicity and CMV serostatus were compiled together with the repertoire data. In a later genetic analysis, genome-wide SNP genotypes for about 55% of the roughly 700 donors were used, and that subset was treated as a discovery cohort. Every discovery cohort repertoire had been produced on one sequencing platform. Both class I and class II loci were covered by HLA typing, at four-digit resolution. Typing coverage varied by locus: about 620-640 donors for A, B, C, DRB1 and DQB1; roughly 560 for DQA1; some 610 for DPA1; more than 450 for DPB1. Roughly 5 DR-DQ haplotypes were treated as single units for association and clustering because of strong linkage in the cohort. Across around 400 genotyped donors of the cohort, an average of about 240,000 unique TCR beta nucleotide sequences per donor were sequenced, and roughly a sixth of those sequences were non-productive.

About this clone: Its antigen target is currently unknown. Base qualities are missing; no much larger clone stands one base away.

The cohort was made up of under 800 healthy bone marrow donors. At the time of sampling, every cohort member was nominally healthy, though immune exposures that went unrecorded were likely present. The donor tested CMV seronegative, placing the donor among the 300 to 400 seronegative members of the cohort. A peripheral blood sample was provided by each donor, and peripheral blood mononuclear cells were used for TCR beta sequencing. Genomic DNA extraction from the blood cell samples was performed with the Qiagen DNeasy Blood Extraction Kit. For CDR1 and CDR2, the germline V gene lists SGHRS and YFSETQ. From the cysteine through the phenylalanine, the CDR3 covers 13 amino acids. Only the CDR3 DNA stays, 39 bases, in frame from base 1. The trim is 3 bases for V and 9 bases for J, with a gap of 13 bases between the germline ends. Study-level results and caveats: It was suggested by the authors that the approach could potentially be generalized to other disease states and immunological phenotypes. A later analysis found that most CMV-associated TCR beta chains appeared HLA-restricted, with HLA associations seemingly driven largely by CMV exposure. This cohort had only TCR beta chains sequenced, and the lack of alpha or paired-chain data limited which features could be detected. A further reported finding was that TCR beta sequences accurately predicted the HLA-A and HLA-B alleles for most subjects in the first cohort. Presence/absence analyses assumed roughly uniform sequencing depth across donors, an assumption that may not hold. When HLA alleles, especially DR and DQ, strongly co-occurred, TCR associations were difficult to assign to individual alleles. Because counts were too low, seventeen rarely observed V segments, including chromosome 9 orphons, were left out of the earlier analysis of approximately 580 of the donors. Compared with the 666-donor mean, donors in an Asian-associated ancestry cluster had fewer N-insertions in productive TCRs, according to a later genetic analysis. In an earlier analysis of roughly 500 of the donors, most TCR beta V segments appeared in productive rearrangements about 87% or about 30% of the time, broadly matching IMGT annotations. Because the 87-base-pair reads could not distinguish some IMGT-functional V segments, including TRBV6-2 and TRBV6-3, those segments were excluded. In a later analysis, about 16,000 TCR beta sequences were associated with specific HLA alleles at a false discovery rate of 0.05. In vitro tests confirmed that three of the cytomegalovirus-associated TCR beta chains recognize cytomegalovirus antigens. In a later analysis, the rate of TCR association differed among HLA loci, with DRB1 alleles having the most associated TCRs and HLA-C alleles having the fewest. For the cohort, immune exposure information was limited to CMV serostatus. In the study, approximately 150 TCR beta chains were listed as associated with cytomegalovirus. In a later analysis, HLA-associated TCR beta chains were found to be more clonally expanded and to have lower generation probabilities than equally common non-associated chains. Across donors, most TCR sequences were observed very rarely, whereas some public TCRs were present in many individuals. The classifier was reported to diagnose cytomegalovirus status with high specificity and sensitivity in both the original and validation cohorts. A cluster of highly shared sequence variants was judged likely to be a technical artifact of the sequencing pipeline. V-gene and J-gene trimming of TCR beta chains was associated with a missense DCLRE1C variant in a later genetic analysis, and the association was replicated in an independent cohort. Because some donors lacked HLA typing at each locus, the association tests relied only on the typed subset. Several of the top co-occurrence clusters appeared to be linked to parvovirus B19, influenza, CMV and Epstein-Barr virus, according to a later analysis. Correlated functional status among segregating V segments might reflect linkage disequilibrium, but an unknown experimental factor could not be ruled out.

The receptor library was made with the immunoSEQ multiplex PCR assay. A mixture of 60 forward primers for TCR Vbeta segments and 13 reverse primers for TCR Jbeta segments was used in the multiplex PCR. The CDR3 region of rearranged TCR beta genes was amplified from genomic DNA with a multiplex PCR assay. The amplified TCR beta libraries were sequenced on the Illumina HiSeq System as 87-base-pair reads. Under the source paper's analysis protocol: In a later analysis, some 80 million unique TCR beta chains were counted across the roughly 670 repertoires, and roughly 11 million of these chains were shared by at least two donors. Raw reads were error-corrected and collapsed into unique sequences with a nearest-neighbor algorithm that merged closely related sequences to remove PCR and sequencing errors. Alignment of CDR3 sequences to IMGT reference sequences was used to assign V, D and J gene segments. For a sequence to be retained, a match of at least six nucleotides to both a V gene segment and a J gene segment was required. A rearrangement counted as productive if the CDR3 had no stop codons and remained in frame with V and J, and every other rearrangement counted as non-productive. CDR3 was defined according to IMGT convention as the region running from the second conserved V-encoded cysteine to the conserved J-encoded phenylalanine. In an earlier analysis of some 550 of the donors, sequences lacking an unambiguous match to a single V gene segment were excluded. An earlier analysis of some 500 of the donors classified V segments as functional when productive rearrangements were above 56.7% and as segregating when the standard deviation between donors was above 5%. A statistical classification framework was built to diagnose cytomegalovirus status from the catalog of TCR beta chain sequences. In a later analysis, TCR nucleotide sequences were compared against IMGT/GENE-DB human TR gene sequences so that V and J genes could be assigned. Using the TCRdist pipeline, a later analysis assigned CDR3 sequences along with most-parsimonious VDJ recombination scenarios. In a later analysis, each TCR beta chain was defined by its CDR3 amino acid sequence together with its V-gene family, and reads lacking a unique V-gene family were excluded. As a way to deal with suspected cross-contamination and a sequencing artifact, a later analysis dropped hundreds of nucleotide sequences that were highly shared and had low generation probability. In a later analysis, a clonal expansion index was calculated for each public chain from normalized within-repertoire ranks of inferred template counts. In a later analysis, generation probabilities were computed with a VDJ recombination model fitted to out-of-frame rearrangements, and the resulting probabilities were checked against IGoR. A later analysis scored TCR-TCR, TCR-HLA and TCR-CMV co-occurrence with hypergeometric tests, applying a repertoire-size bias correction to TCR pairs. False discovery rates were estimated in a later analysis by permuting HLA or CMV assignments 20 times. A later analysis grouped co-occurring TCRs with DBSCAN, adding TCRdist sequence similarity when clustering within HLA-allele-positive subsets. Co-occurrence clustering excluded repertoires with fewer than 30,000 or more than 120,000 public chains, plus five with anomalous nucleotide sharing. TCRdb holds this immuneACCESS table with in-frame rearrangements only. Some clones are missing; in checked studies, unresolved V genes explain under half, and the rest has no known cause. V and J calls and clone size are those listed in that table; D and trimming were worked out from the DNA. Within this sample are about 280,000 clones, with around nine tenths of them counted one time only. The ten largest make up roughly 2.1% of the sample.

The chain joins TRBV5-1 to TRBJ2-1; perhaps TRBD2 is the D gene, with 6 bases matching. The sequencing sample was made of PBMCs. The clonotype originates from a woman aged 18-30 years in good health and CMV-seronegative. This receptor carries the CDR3 CASSSPTEGEQFF. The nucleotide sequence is TGCGCCAGCAGCTCGCCCACGGAGGGTGAGCAGTTCTTC.